The subject of this entry is one TCR beta chain. The source of the sample is a study of blood T cell repertoires in COVID-19. As for the study in general: Nucleic acid was either cDNA or gDNA, and it came from T cells, B-cell-depleted T cells, or PBMCs.

In the original analysis: Researchers report that nucleated cell counts were estimated from reference gene primer amplification. TCRdb's table, derived via immunoSEQ multiplex PCR, lists solely in-frame clones and lacks some. V and J calls and clone size are as listed in that table; D and trimming were resolved from the DNA. The sample lists some 66,000 clones; 82% were seen once. The sample taken for sequencing was peripheral blood. This receptor was taken from a man between 60 and 70 years old with acute or convalescent COVID-19.

The CDR3 is CASSQGQNNSPLHF. CDR3 bases: TGCGCCAGCAGCCAAGGACAGAATAATTCACCCCTCCACTTT. V is TRBV5-1 and J is TRBJ1-6; tentative D call: TRBD1 (6 bases). The CDR3 consists of 14 residues. The V and J ends lost 4 bases and 5 bases respectively, with 10 bases between them. CDR1 is SGHRS, CDR2 YFSETQ, per germline.